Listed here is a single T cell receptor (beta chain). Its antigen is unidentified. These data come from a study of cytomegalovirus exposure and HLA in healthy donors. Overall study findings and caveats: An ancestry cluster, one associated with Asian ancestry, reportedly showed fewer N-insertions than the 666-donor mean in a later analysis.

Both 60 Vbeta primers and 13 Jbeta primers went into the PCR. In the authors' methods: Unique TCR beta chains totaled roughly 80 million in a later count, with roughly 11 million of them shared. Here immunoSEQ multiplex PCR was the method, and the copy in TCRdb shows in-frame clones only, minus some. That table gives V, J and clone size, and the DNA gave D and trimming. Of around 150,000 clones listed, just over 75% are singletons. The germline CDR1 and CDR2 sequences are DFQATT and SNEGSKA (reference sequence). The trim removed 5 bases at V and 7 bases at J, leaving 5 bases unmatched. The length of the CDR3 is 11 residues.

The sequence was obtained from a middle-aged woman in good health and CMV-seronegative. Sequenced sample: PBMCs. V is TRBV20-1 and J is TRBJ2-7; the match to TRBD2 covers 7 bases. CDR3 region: CSARREVEQYF. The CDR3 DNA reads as TGCAGTGCTCGACGGGAGGTTGAGCAGTACTTC.